The rows below give T cell receptor beta chains drawn from one sample of a study of T cell changes during pregnancy in multiple sclerosis. Data came from immunoSEQ multiplex PCR; TCRdb stores just in-frame clones and leaves some out. The table has 90,000 to 120,000 clones, 85% to 95% seen once. The sample consisted of peripheral blood, taken in the second trimester of pregnancy. These receptor sequences come from a female donor with multiple sclerosis, enrolled in a pregnancy study. CDR3s leave out the opening cysteine and the closing phenylalanine or tryptophan. The D gene is left open where the match is weak.

d_call j_call v_call cdr3_aa
- TRBJ2-7 TRBV19 ASSTQASYEQY
- TRBJ1-1 TRBV7-9 ASSLSVDTEAF
- TRBJ2-7 TRBV29-1 SVGGPMGSYEQY
- TRBJ2-7 TRBV30 AWRHRLTGYEQY
TRBD1 TRBJ1-2 TRBV5-1 ASSLMTGGKNYGYT
- TRBJ1-2 TRBV5-5 ASSLDPGSNYGYT
- TRBJ2-7 TRBV7-9 ASSFDVLGGGQDEQY
TRBD2 TRBJ2-7 TRBV15 ATTPGVAGYEQY
TRBD1 TRBJ1-1 TRBV15 ATSRDRVFPEAF
TRBD2 TRBJ2-1 TRBV27 ASKERPGLAGYNEQF
- TRBJ2-1 TRBV19 ASSFLWDSRGGGYNEQF
TRBD1 TRBJ1-1 TRBV2 ASRRTGGHEAF
- TRBJ1-3 TRBV5-1 ASSLEGVSGNTIY
TRBD1 TRBJ2-7 TRBV2 ASRPGTGPSYEQY
- TRBJ1-4 TRBV30 AWSVRSRPLSEKLF
TRBD1 TRBJ2-1 TRBV5-1 ASSLEQGVNEQF
- TRBJ1-6 TRBV5-4 ASYVKGRGNSPLH
- TRBJ1-5 TRBV2 ASSGTAGPYQPQH
- TRBJ2-1 TRBV5-6 ASSPPGLRSYNEQF
TRBD1 TRBJ1-2 TRBV29-1 SVGDSANYGYT
- TRBJ2-7 TRBV10-3 AISELGTQYEQY
- TRBJ1-5 TRBV28 ASSLGGEGRQPQH
- TRBJ1-5 TRBV6-4 ASSSDSGGNQPQH
- TRBJ1-1 TRBV7-9 ASSLVMNTEAF
- TRBJ1-1 TRBV20-1 SASLNREAF
- TRBJ2-1 TRBV5-1 ASSLLGQSGGGNEQF
TRBD2 TRBJ2-7 TRBV2 ASSAGLRLASEQY
- TRBJ1-6 TRBV27 ASSLGRGPLH